The rows below give T cell receptor beta chains drawn from one sample of a study of a mutant IDH1 vaccine in newly diagnosed glioma. These TCRs are of unknown antigen specificity. The protocol was immunoSEQ multiplex PCR, while the TCRdb copy is restricted to in-frame clones and leaves out a portion. Found here are around 130,000 clones, roughly 75% of them singletons; the top ten hold around 5.5%. The sample consisted of PBMCs, taken from a glioma patient whose treatment included an IDH1 peptide vaccine. Receptor source: a man between 40 and 49 years old with glioma. Each CDR3 is given with its conserved first and last residue. A D gene is named only where the DNA matches it firmly. Some rows mark clone size as missing; the rest say once, few, many or name a class of expanded clone.

cdr3_length j_call clone_size d_call v_call cdr3_nt cdr3_aa
16 TRBJ2-7 once TRBD2 TRBV6-4 TGTGCCAGCAGTGGGCCTGTAGGCGGGGGGCCTTACGGGCAGTACTTC CASSGPVGGGPYGQYF
15 TRBJ2-5 NA TRBD1 TRBV7-2 TGTGCCAGCAGCTTAGGGGACAGGGAACAAGAGACCCAGTACTTC CASSLGDREQETQYF
17 TRBJ2-7 NA TRBD2 TRBV15 TGTGCCACCAGCAGCGTTTTGGGTGGGACTAGCGACTACGAGCAGTACTTC CATSSVLGGTSDYEQYF
15 TRBJ2-6 NA NA TRBV2 TGTGCCAGCTTGGAACAGGGCCCTGGGGCCAACGTCCTGACTTTC CASLEQGPGANVLTF
14 TRBJ2-7 NA TRBD1 TRBV7-2 TGTGCCAGCAGCTCCCGGGACAGGGGGCTCGAGCAGTACTTC CASSSRDRGLEQYF
17 TRBJ2-7 NA NA TRBV7-8 TGTGCCAGCAGCTTACGGTTCTTCGGGCAGGAGAAAAACGAGCAGTACTTC CASSLRFFGQEKNEQYF
16 TRBJ1-5 NA NA TRBV7-8 TGTGCCAGCAGCTTAGTCCCCTACGGAAGCAATCAGCCCCAGCATTTT CASSLVPYGSNQPQHF
12 TRBJ2-7 once NA TRBV18 TGTGCCAGCTCACCTGTACAGAACGAGCAGTACTTC CASSPVQNEQYF
14 TRBJ2-1 NA NA TRBV5-1 TGCGCCAGCAGCTTGGGACAAGCTTACAATGAGCAGTTCTTC CASSLGQAYNEQFF
16 TRBJ2-3 NA NA TRBV6-1 TGTGCCAGCAGTGAGCTTGGGCGGTCCGACGCGGATACGCAGTATTTT CASSELGRSDADTQYF
11 TRBJ1-1 few NA TRBV10-3 TGTGCCACGAAAGGGGAAACTGAAGCTTTCTTT CATKGETEAFF
15 TRBJ2-1 medium-sized TRBD2 TRBV7-3 TGTGCCAGCAGCCTTGGGGGCGGGAGGTACGGTGAGCAGTTCTTC CASSLGGGRYGEQFF
15 TRBJ1-4 NA TRBD1 TRBV6-6 TGTGCCAGCAGTTACCCCCAGGGGGCGCATGAAAAACTGTTTTTT CASSYPQGAHEKLFF
17 TRBJ2-7 once TRBD1 TRBV9 TGTGCCAGCAGCGTAGATCCGCCGGGACAGGGAATGGGCGAGCAGTACTTC CASSVDPPGQGMGEQYF
14 TRBJ2-1 NA TRBD1 TRBV10-3 TGTGCCGTAACAACCGGGACAGATAACAATGAGCAGTTCTTC CAVTTGTDNNEQFF
13 TRBJ2-3 NA NA TRBV27 TGTGCCAGCAATTCAGGGGGGACAGATACGCAGTATTTT CASNSGGTDTQYF
14 TRBJ1-2 NA NA TRBV5-4 TGTGCCAGCAGCTTGGACAGGGATAGCTATGGCTACACCTTC CASSLDRDSYGYTF
15 TRBJ2-7 NA TRBD2 TRBV11-3 TGTGCCAGCAGCCAGACTAGCGGGGGGGCCTACGAGCAGTACTTC CASSQTSGGAYEQYF
13 TRBJ1-5 NA NA TRBV5-1 TGCGCCAGCAGCCGAGACGGAAATCAGCCCCAGCATTTT CASSRDGNQPQHF
13 TRBJ1-5 few TRBD1 TRBV28 TGTGCCAGCAGTGAAACAGGGGTTCAGCCCCAGCATTTT CASSETGVQPQHF
14 TRBJ2-7 NA NA TRBV5-4 TGTGCCAGCAGCCCCGAGGGTGGCGGACTTGGGCAGTACTTC CASSPEGGGLGQYF
13 TRBJ2-2 few NA TRBV6-1 TGTGCCACTCGGGACTTCAACACCGGGGAGCTGTTTTTT CATRDFNTGELFF
14 TRBJ1-4 NA NA TRBV6-5 TGTGCCAGCAGTAGGACAGCATACAATGAAAAACTGTTTTTT CASSRTAYNEKLFF
12 TRBJ2-7 NA NA TRBV7-2 TGTGCCAGCACCTTCAGGGGCGTCGAGCAGTACTTC CASTFRGVEQYF
13 TRBJ1-1 NA NA TRBV10-3 TGTGCCATCAGTGAATCTACGCACGCTGAAGCTTTCTTT CAISESTHAEAFF
15 TRBJ2-1 NA TRBD2 TRBV7-2 TGTGCCAGCAGCTTTAGCGGGGGCTCCTACAATGAGCAGTTCTTC CASSFSGGSYNEQFF
16 TRBJ2-7 NA TRBD1 TRBV5-1 TGCGCCAGCAGACTTACCCTACAGGGGGCCATGGGCGAGCAGTACTTC CASRLTLQGAMGEQYF
17 TRBJ2-3 NA NA TRBV7-9 TGTGCCAGCAGCCCCCGGCTACCGATAGTTGCCACGTATACGCAGTATTTT CASSPRLPIVATYTQYF
14 TRBJ2-7 NA NA TRBV7-8 TGTGCCAGCAGCTTAACCGACGGAGCCTACGAGCAGTACTTC CASSLTDGAYEQYF
14 TRBJ2-7 once NA TRBV27 TGTGCCAGCAGTTCTGGCCCGAATCGCAACGAGCAGTACTTC CASSSGPNRNEQYF
16 TRBJ2-5 NA NA TRBV7-9 TGTGCCAGCAGCTTAGGGAGGGATAAACGCCGAGAGACCCAGTACTTC CASSLGRDKRRETQYF
15 TRBJ2-5 NA TRBD1 TRBV7-2 TGTGCCAGCACCCAGGCGGACAGGGAACAAGAGACCCAGTACTTC CASTQADREQETQYF
13 TRBJ2-2 NA NA TRBV7-2 TGTGCCAGCAGGGAGCTAGCATCCGGGGAGCTGTTTTTT CASRELASGELFF
12 TRBJ2-7 few NA TRBV6-6 TGTGCCAGCAGTTCACTCACGAGCGAGCAGTACTTC CASSSLTSEQYF
14 TRBJ1-4 NA TRBD1 TRBV27 TGTGCCAGCAGTCCCAGGGGGGCTAATGAAAAACTGTTTTTT CASSPRGANEKLFF
16 TRBJ2-6 NA NA TRBV19 TGTGCCAGTAGTATGGTGGGGGTCCCTGGGGCCAACGTCCTGACTTTC CASSMVGVPGANVLTF
19 TRBJ2-6 NA TRBD2 TRBV7-2 TGTGCCAGCAGCTTAGTTTGGGCGGGGGAACGCTCTGGGGCCAACGTCCTGACTTTC CASSLVWAGERSGANVLTF
15 TRBJ2-5 NA TRBD2 TRBV28 TGTGCCAGCAGTTTGACTAGCGGCAACCAAGAGACCCAGTACTTC CASSLTSGNQETQYF
14 TRBJ2-7 NA NA TRBV7-6 TGTGCCAGCAGCTTAATCGCTGGAGGTTACGAGCAGTACTTC CASSLIAGGYEQYF
17 TRBJ1-5 NA NA TRBV19 TGTGCCAGTAGTTCCCTGGGCCCATGGGATAGCAATCAGCCCCAGCATTTT CASSSLGPWDSNQPQHF
15 TRBJ2-7 NA NA TRBV7-9 TGTGCCAGCAGCTTAGTTCGAAACGTACTGGACGAGCAGTACTTC CASSLVRNVLDEQYF
13 TRBJ2-7 NA NA TRBV6-5 TGTGCCAGCCGGGGGCAGGGCGTCCACGAGCAGTACTTC CASRGQGVHEQYF
18 TRBJ2-2 NA TRBD1 TRBV7-9 TGTGCCAGCAGCCCCGGACAGGTTGGAGATCCGAACACCGGGGAGCTGTTTTTT CASSPGQVGDPNTGELFF
17 TRBJ2-1 NA TRBD2 TRBV7-2 TGTGCCAGCAGCTTCCGACTAGCGGGTGGCGGTGGCGATGAGCAGTTCTTC CASSFRLAGGGGDEQFF
12 TRBJ1-1 few NA TRBV7-9 TGTGCCAGCAGCTATCCGGACGGTGAAGCTTTCTTT CASSYPDGEAFF
14 TRBJ2-3 NA NA TRBV9 TGTGCCAGCAGCGTCTCTGGCGGCACAGATACGCAGTATTTT CASSVSGGTDTQYF
13 TRBJ2-7 once NA TRBV7-6 TGTGCCAGCAGCTTATCGCTTAGCTACGAGCAGTACTTC CASSLSLSYEQYF
15 TRBJ2-3 once TRBD2 TRBV2 TGTGCCAGCAGAGTTAGCGGGAGAGGTATAGATACGCAGTATTTT CASRVSGRGIDTQYF
14 TRBJ1-2 NA NA TRBV19 TGTGCCAGTAGTATAGAGACAGGACCCTATGGCTACACCTTC CASSIETGPYGYTF
14 TRBJ2-3 NA NA TRBV5-4 TGTGCCAGCAGCGTTCCTGCAGGGCCCGATACGCAGTATTTT CASSVPAGPDTQYF
12 TRBJ1-5 once NA TRBV28 TGTGCCAGCAGGGAGCTCAATCAGCCCCAGCATTTT CASRELNQPQHF
16 TRBJ2-1 NA TRBD1 TRBV6-6 TGTGCCAGCAGTTACATGCGGGACAGGGGGCCTAATGAGCAGTTCTTC CASSYMRDRGPNEQFF
17 TRBJ2-3 NA TRBD2 TRBV5-4 TGTGCCAGCAGCGGAACCCGCGGCGGGAGGGCCCCAGATACGCAGTATTTT CASSGTRGGRAPDTQYF
15 TRBJ2-1 NA NA TRBV7-2 TGTGCCAGCAGTCCCACCGCGGGATCCTACAATGAGCAGTTCTTC CASSPTAGSYNEQFF
13 TRBJ2-3 NA NA TRBV21-1 TGTGCCAGCTCAGGGTGGGGCACAGATACGCAGTATTTT CASSGWGTDTQYF
14 TRBJ1-4 few NA TRBV10-3 TGTGCCGCCGCAGGAGGGGGACTAAATGAAAAACTGTTTTTT CAAAGGGLNEKLFF
17 TRBJ2-2 once NA TRBV10-3 TGTGCCATCAGTGAGGTCAGGGGGGCCTCGAGCACCGGGGAGCTGTTTTTT CAISEVRGASSTGELFF
16 TRBJ2-7 NA TRBD1 TRBV10-3 TGTGCCATCAGTGAAAGAGGACAGGGCGTGAGGGGGGAGCAGTACTTC CAISERGQGVRGEQYF
13 TRBJ1-2 NA TRBD1 TRBV19 TGTGCCAGTAGTGTGACAGGGGGCGGTGGCTACACCTTC CASSVTGGGGYTF
14 TRBJ1-1 NA TRBD1 TRBV18 TGTGCCAGCTCACTCGACAGGGGGCCCACTGAAGCTTTCTTT CASSLDRGPTEAFF